The TCR beta chain described here comes from a study of T cell responses to AZD1222 COVID-19 vaccine. General observations from the study: Baseline seropositivity characterized only a handful of AZD1222 recipients. A mostly white British donor set with more females was recruited, and clonal diversity was possibly underestimated. Spike-specific TCRs gained breadth and depth after people received two AZD1222 doses.

The CDR3 extends over 15 amino acids. Germline V lookup: CDR1 SGHTA, CDR2 FQGNSA. V was cut by 4 bases and J by 6 bases, with 18 bases left in between. This clone was counted once. Its antigen is unknown. Generated by immunoSEQ multiplex PCR, the TCRdb table keeps only in-frame clones and is missing some. The table records some 140,000 clones, about 87% of them present only once. This receptor was obtained from an adult in good health. The chain employs TRBV7-2 and TRBJ1-1; D not resolved. The sample was peripheral blood, taken on day 0 of AZD1222 vaccination. CDR3 DNA: TGTGCCAGCAGCTCCGAGATGAGGGTAGTAGCTGAAGCTTTCTTT. This sequence encodes CASSSEMRVVAEAFF.